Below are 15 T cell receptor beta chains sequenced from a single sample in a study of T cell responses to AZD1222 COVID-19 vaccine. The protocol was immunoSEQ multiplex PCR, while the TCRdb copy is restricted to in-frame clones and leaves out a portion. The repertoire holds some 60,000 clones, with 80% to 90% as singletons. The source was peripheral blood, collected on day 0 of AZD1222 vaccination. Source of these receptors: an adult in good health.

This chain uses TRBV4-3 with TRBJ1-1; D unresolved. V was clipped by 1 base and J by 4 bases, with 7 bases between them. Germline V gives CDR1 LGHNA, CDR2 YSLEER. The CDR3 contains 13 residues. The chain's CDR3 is CASSQVALTEAFF. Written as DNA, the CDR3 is TGCGCCAGCAGCCAAGTGGCACTCACTGAAGCTTTCTTT.

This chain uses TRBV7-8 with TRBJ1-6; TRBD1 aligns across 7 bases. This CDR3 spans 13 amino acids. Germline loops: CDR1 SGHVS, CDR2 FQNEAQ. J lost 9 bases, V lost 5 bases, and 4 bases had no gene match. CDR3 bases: TGTGCCAGCAGCCGACAGGGTAGTTCACCCCTCCACTTT. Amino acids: CASSRQGSSPLHF.

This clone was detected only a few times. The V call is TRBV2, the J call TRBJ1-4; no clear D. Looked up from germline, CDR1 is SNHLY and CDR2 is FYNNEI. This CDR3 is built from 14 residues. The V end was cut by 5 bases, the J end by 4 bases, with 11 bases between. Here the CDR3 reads CASSILWYNEKLFF. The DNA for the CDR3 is TGTGCCAGCAGTATTCTGTGGTATAATGAAAAACTGTTTTTT. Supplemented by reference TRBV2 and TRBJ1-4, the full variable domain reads EPEVTQTPSHQVTQMGQEVILRCVPISNHLYFYWYRQILGQKVEFLVSFYNNEISEKSEIFDDQFSVERPDGSNFTLKIRSTKLEDSAMYFCASSILWYNEKLFFGSGTQLSVL.

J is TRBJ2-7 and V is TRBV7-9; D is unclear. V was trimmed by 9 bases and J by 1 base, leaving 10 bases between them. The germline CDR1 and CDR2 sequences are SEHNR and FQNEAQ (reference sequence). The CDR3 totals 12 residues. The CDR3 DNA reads TGTGCCAGTGTCGGACGGTCCTACGAGCAGTACTTC. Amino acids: CASVGRSYEQYF.

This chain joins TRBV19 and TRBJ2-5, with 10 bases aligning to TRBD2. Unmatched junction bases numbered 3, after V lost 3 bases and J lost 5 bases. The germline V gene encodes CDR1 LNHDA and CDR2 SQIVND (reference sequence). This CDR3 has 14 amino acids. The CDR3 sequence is CASSIGLAAETQYF. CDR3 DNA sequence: TGTGCCAGTAGTATCGGACTAGCGGCCGAGACCCAGTACTTC.

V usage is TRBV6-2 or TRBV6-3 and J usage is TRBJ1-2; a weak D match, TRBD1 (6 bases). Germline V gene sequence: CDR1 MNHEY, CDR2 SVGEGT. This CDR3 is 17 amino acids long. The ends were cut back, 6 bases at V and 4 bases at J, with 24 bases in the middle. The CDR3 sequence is CASSKFDRTAFSYGYTF. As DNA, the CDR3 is TGTGCCAGCAGCAAATTCGACCGGACAGCCTTTTCCTATGGCTACACCTTC.

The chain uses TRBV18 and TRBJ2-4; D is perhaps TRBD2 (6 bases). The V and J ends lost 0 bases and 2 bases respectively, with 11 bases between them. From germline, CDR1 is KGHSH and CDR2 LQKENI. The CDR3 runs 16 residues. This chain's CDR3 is CASSPPGGAPKNIQYF. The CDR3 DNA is TGTGCCAGCTCACCACCGGGGGGAGCGCCCAAAAACATTCAGTACTTC.

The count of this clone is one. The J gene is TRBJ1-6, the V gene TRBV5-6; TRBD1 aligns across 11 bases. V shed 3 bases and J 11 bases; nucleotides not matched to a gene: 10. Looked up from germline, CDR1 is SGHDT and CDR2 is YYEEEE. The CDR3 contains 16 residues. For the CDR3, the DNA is TGTGCCAGCAGCTGGGGATCGGGGACAGGGGGGGCACCCCTCCACTTT. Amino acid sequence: CASSWGSGTGGAPLHF.

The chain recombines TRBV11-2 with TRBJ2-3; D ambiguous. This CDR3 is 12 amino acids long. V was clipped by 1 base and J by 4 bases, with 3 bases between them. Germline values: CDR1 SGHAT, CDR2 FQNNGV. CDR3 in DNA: TGTGCCAGCAGCTTAGGCTCAGATACGCAGTATTTT. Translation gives CASSLGSDTQYF.

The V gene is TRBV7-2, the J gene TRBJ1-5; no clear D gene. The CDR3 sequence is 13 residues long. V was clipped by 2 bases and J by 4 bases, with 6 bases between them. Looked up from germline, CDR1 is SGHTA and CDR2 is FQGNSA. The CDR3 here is CASSLWENQPQHF. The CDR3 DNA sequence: TGTGCCAGCAGCTTATGGGAGAATCAGCCCCAGCATTTT.

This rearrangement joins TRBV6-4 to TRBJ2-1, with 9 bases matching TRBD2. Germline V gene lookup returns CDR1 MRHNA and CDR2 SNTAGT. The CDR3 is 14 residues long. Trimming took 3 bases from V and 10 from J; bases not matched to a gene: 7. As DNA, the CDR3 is TGTGCCAGCAGTGAGGCGGGAGGGCCAGAAGAGCAGTTCTTC. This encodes CASSEAGGPEEQFF.

The CDR3 loop is CASSQDGSGGYNEQFF. CDR3 sequence (DNA): TGCGCCAGCAGCCAAGATGGAAGCGGGGGGTACAATGAGCAGTTCTTC. V gene TRBV4-3 combines with J gene TRBJ2-1; 9 bases map to TRBD2. The CDR3 length is 16 residues. Germline V gene data show CDR1 as LGHNA and CDR2 as YSLEER. The J segment lost 4 bases and the V segment lost 0 bases, leaving 4 bases of the junction unmatched.

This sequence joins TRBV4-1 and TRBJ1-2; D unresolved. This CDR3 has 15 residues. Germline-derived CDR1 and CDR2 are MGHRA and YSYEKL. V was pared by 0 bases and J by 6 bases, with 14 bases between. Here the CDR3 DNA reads TGCGCCAGCAGCCAAGATTTTGCGGGTTATCATGGCTACACCTTC. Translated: CASSQDFAGYHGYTF.

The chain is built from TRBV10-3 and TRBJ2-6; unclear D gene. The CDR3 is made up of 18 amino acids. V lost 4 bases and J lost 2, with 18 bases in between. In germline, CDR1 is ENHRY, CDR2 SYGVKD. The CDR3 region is CAISGTKSAFTGANVLTF. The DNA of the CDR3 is TGTGCCATCAGTGGAACGAAGTCGGCGTTCACTGGGGCCAACGTCCTGACTTTC.

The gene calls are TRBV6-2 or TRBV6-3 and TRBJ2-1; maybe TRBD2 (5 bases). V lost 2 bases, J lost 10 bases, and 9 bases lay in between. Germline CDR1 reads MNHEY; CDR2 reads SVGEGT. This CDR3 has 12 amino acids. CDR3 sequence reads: CASSYGSGEQFF. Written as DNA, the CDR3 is TGTGCCAGCAGTTACGGGAGCGGCGAGCAGTTCTTC.